The sequence of this T cell receptor (beta chain) was determined in a study of CD8+ T cells in alopecia areata. Notes on the study in general: The study found higher clonality in lesional than normal scalp, especially in alopecia totalis/universalis. With patients, TCR sharing proved less clear than in mice, a difference possibly related to HLA. Scalp sample data also include resident alphabeta T cells from normal skin.

Following RNA extraction, reverse transcription yielded cDNA that acted as the sequencing template. Repertoires were generated with immunoSEQ multiplex PCR, while TCRdb's copy carries only in-frame clones and drops some. Here the sample spans 200,000 to 250,000 clones, roughly three fifths being singletons. Details on this clone: The antigen is undetermined.

V gave up 5 bases and J gave up 5 bases, with 12 bases separating them. The germline CDR1 and CDR2 sequences are SEHNR and FQNEAQ (reference sequence). This CDR3 has 13 amino acids. Sequencing input: CD8+ T cells sorted from blood. This sequence was found in a human donor in good health. This sequence joins TRBV7-9 and TRBJ1-1, with D perhaps TRBD1 (5 bases). DNA for the CDR3: TGTGCCAGCAGCCCACCGGGGGGAACTGAAGCTTTCTTT. Protein sequence: CASSPPGGTEAFF. Based on the CDR3 plus reference TRBV7-9 and TRBJ1-1, the full variable domain is DTGVSQNPRHKITKRGQNVTFRCDPISEHNRLYWYRQTLGQGPEFLTYFQNEAQLEKSRLLSDRFSAERPKGSFSTLEIQRTEQGDSAMYLCASSPPGGTEAFFGQGTRLTVV.